Below, 32 T cell receptor beta chains from the same sample are listed, as sequenced in a study of blood T cells in healthy people across ages. The use of a sample-barcoded 5' primer and a J-beta primer mix characterized a second PCR of roughly 7 to 11 cycles. Using its own MiXCR run on the 5' RACE reads, TCRdb lists one record per CDR3 protein. The sample has hundreds of thousands of distinct CDR3 sequences, under 65% seen once. Sequencing used blood. Receptors originate from a woman aged 80 or over in good health.

This clonotype was detected many times. The rearrangement uses TRBV27 and TRBJ2-5; 7 bases map to TRBD2. J gave up 6 bases and V 6 bases, and 13 bases lay outside the gene matches. The CDR3 extends over 15 amino acids. Germline values: CDR1 MNHEY, CDR2 SMNVEV (reference sequence). CDR3: CASSPRDYQAKTQYF. CDR3 DNA: TGTGCCAGCAGCCCCCGGGACTATCAGGCGAAGACCCAGTACTTC.

The chain employs TRBV6-4 and TRBJ2-7; 12 nucleotides line up with TRBD1. The CDR3 sequence is 15 residues long. CDR1 is MRHNA, CDR2 SNTAGT, per germline. The junction had 5 bases not matched to a gene; V was cut back by 7 bases and J by 1 base. The CDR3, as DNA: TGTGCCAGCATCTGGGACAGGGGGCTATCCTACGAGCAGTACTTC. Encoded protein: CASIWDRGLSYEQYF.

This clonotype was picked up many times. The chain couples TRBV3-1 to TRBJ2-7; tentatively, D is TRBD1 (5 bases). Germline V gene data show CDR1 as LGHDT and CDR2 as YNNKEL (reference sequence). This CDR3 is built from 15 residues. Trimming pared 1 base from V and 6 bases from J, leaving 16 bases between. CDR3 sequence: CASSQAKGALGEQYF. CDR3 nucleotide sequence: TGTGCCAGCAGCCAAGCTAAAGGGGCCCTAGGCGAGCAGTACTTC.

This clonotype was seen repeatedly, ten times or more. V gene TRBV6-5 combines with J gene TRBJ1-2, with TRBD1 matching 8 bases. CDR1 and CDR2 from the germline V gene are MNHEY and SVGAGI. The CDR3 loop spans 15 amino acids. Trimming at V came to 2 bases and at J to 7 bases, leaving 9 bases not matched to a gene. The CDR3 sequence is CASSYRPGQGGGYTF. Written as DNA, the CDR3 is TGTGCCAGCAGTTACCGCCCAGGACAGGGAGGTGGCTACACCTTC.

Here the CDR3 reads CASSDTGGRVEQFF. The CDR3 nucleotides read TGTGCCAGCAGCGACACAGGGGGACGGGTTGAGCAGTTCTTC. The chain has TRBV2 and TRBJ2-1, with 8 bases lining up with TRBD1. Germline V CDR1 and CDR2: SNHLY, FYNNEI. The CDR3 extends over 14 amino acids. V was pared by 6 bases and J by 9 bases, with 10 bases of the junction left unmatched.

As to this clonotype: Just one base apart from a much larger clone, this may be a read error. The V call is TRBV27, the J call TRBJ2-1; 12 nucleotides align to TRBD2. This CDR3 is built from 16 residues. Germline lookup yields CDR1 MNHEY and CDR2 SMNVEV (reference sequence). J lost 9 bases, V lost 2 bases, and 8 bases had no gene match. CDR3 DNA: TGTGCCAGCAGTTTACCGGCTAGCGGGAGGGTTGGTGAGCAGTTCTTC. Translating gives CASSLPASGRVGEQFF.

V and J are TRBV4-1 and TRBJ2-1, with unresolved D. CDR1 is MGHRA and CDR2 is YSYEKL in the germline V gene. Trimming cost V 0 bases and J 9 bases, with 6 bases left between them. This CDR3 is 12 amino acids long. The CDR3 DNA reads TGCGCCAGCAGCCAAGATGCTAGTGAGCAGTTCTTC. This encodes CASSQDASEQFF.

This clonotype was picked up many times. This chain joins TRBV29-1 and TRBJ2-1, with a weak D call TRBD1 (6 bases). CDR3 length: 13 amino acids. Germline V gene sequence: CDR1 SQVTM, CDR2 ANQGSEA. The V and J ends lost 5 bases and 1 base respectively, with 9 bases between them. For the CDR3, the DNA is TGCAGCGTTAGAACAGGGTCCTACAATGAGCAGTTCTTC. Its protein is CSVRTGSYNEQFF.

For this clonotype: A read error is possible here, since a much larger clone lies one base away. This chain uses TRBV7-9 with TRBJ2-5, with TRBD2 matching over 7 bases. The CDR3 totals 15 residues. CDR1 is SEHNR, CDR2 FQNEAQ, per germline (reference sequence). The junction had 17 bases not matched to a gene; V was cut back by 5 bases and J by 11 bases. The CDR3 DNA sequence: TGTGCCAGCAGCCCCCTCCGGGAGGATAGAAATGAGCAGTACTTC. Residues: CASSPLREDRNEQYF.

The chain is built from TRBV15 and TRBJ2-5, with 10 bases identical to TRBD1. TRBJ2-7 matches the DNA end more closely, so the J call is doubtful. The CDR3 extends over 13 amino acids. CDR1 and CDR2 (germline): LNHNV, YYDKDF (reference sequence). The CDR3 region has the DNA TGTGCCACCAGCACCGGGACAGGGGACGAGCAGTACTTC. It yields the protein CATSTGTGDEQYF.

This clonotype was seen only once. The chain combines TRBV27 with TRBJ1-5, with 11 bases matching TRBD1. The CDR3 contains 16 residues. V dropped 2 bases and J dropped 4; count of bases not matched to a gene: 4. Germline V gene data show CDR1 as MNHEY and CDR2 as SMNVEV (reference sequence). DNA for the CDR3: TGTGCCAGCAGTTTAATTGGGGACAGGGGGAATCAGCCCCAGCATTTT. Translating gives CASSLIGDRGNQPQHF.

This clonotype was detected many times. The chain employs TRBV6-5 and TRBJ1-1; D is ambiguous. The CDR3 runs 16 residues. The germline V gene has CDR1 MNHEY and CDR2 SVGAGI. V lost 0 bases and J 2 bases, leaving 13 bases between the germline ends. In nucleotides, the CDR3 is TGTGCCAGCAGTTACTCGGGTGCAGGTCGAAACACTGAAGCTTTCTTT. Its translation is CASSYSGAGRNTEAFF.

CDR3 region: CASSLTGMAKNIQYF. CDR3 nucleotide sequence: TGTGCCAGCAGCTTAACCGGTATGGCCAAAAACATTCAGTACTTC. This rearrangement joins TRBV5-5 to TRBJ2-7; the D is unclear. The J call is in doubt because the DNA end fits TRBJ2-4 better. Germline V lookup: CDR1 SGHKS, CDR2 YYEKEE (reference sequence). The CDR3 has 15 amino acids.

As concerns this clonotype: A single base separates this from a much larger clone, so it may be a read error. The rearrangement links TRBV5-1 to TRBJ1-2; D ambiguous. The CDR3 extends over 13 amino acids. CDR1 SGHRS and CDR2 YFSETQ come from the germline V gene. V dropped 3 bases and J dropped 4 bases, with 10 bases sitting between them. CDR3 loop: CASSWRRSYGYTF. The DNA of the CDR3 is TGCGCCAGCAGCTGGAGGAGGAGCTATGGCTACACCTTC.

This clonotype was seen once. The chain carries TRBV29-1 and TRBJ2-3; TRBD2 aligns across 7 bases. This CDR3 region has 13 residues. With 7 bases clipped from V and 0 bases from J, the junction kept 4 bases outside the gene matches. Per the germline V gene, CDR1 is SQVTM and CDR2 is ANQGSEA. CDR3 nucleotide sequence: TGCAGCGGTCTAGCGGCTAGCACAGATACGCAGTATTTT. As protein: CSGLAASTDTQYF.

For this clonotype: Possible read error: a much larger clone is one base away. The chain recombines TRBV7-2 with TRBJ2-5; no clear D. V was trimmed by 5 bases and J by 11 bases, leaving 18 bases between them. There are 13 residues in the CDR3. In germline, CDR1 is SGHTA, CDR2 FQGNSA. In nucleotides, the CDR3 is TGTGCCAGCAGCCCATCGAGATTTGATGAGCAGTACTTC. Encoded protein: CASSPSRFDEQYF. Supplemented by reference TRBV7-2 and TRBJ2-5, the full variable domain reads GAGVSQSPSNKVTEKGKDVELRCDPISGHTALYWYRQSLGQGLEFLIYFQGNSAPDKSGLPSDRFSAERTGGSVSTLTIQRTQQEDSAVYLCASSPSRFDEQYFGPGTRLLVL.

This clonotype was counted at least ten times. The chain employs TRBV12-3 or TRBV12-4 and TRBJ2-1; D ambiguous. The CDR3 spans 11 residues. Between the trimmed V and J ends, which lost 3 bases and 9 bases, there was a span of 6 bases. Here the CDR3 reads CASSFGGEQFF. The CDR3 DNA reads TGTGCCAGCAGTTTCGGCGGTGAGCAGTTCTTC.

This clonotype has just a few counts. A single base separates this from a much larger clone, so it may be a read error. J is TRBJ1-4 and V is TRBV7-2; no definite D call. Trimming left V 5 bases short and J 0 bases short, with 7 bases between. Looked up from germline, CDR1 is SGHTA and CDR2 is FQGNSA. This CDR3 comprises 14 residues. Written as DNA, the CDR3 is TGTGCCAGCAGCGTATGGGCAACTAATGAAAAACTGTTTTTT. Protein: CASSVWATNEKLFF.

This clonotype occurred many times. This rearrangement joins TRBV27 to TRBJ1-2; TRBD1 matches at 7 bases. The germline gives CDR1 MNHEY, CDR2 SMNVEV (reference sequence). V shed 6 bases, J shed 7 bases, and the junction held 8 bases outside the gene matches. The CDR3 spans 13 residues. The CDR3 DNA sequence: TGTGCCAGCAGCTCCACAGGGGTTCGTGGCTACACCTTC. It codes for CASSSTGVRGYTF.

This clonotype was counted a few times. V is TRBV20-1 and J is TRBJ2-5, with TRBD2 matching over 9 bases. V gave up 1 base and J gave up 0 bases; unmatched junction bases: 9. The CDR3 runs 17 residues. Looked up from germline, CDR1 is DFQATT and CDR2 is SNEGSKA (reference sequence). The CDR3 region has the DNA TGCAGTGCTAGAGGAATTGGTCTAGCGGGGAACCAAGAGACCCAGTACTTC. This encodes CSARGIGLAGNQETQYF.

Comment on this clonotype: This may stem from a read error, because a much larger clone lies one nucleotide away. This chain joins TRBV7-3 and TRBJ2-1; D gene unclear. The J call may be wrong; the DNA end is better matched by TRBJ2-7. Per germline, CDR1 SGHTA and CDR2 FQGTGA. The CDR3 spans 15 residues. The DNA of the CDR3 is TGTGCCAGCAGCTTAAACCCAAGCTCCTACAATGAGCAGTACTTC. Its translation: CASSLNPSSYNEQYF.

The rearrangement joins TRBV14 to TRBJ2-1; perhaps TRBD2 as D (6 bases). The end of the DNA is better explained by TRBJ2-7, so the J call may be wrong. Germline V lookup: CDR1 SGHDN, CDR2 FVKESK. This CDR3 region has 15 residues. CDR3 DNA: TGTGCCAGCAGCCCACCCGGGACTCCCTACAATGAGCAGTACTTC. This translates into CASSPPGTPYNEQYF.

This clonotype turned up a few times. The chain has TRBV20-1 and TRBJ2-5; 9 positions agree with TRBD2. The V and J ends lost 3 bases and 11 bases, in that order; junction bases with no gene match: 16. The CDR3 contains 15 residues. Per germline, CDR1 DFQATT and CDR2 SNEGSKA (reference sequence). CDR3: CSASRSNSGGDEQYF. The CDR3 region has the DNA TGCAGTGCTAGCCGCTCGAATAGCGGGGGTGATGAGCAGTACTTC.

The chain combines TRBV18 with TRBJ2-7; D tentatively fits TRBD1 or TRBD2 (6 bases each). The V end lost 6 bases, the J end lost 3 bases, and 12 bases lay between the germline ends. CDR1 and CDR2 (germline): KGHSH, LQKENI. The CDR3 spans 13 residues. Here the CDR3 DNA reads TGTGCCAGCTCTGGGGGGCCGATCTACGAGCAGTACTTC. This translates into CASSGGPIYEQYF.

This clonotype was observed at least ten times. The rearrangement joins TRBV2 to TRBJ1-1; maybe TRBD1 (5 bases). The germline V gene encodes CDR1 SNHLY and CDR2 FYNNEI. V shed 3 bases and J shed 10 bases, with 9 bases lying between them. This CDR3 is 11 amino acids long. The CDR3 loop reads CASSDWDGAFF. CDR3 bases: TGTGCCAGCAGTGATTGGGACGGAGCTTTCTTT. The entire variable domain, with the rest obtained from reference TRBV2 and TRBJ1-1, is as follows: EPEVTQTPSHQVTQMGQEVILRCVPISNHLYFYWYRQILGQKVEFLVSFYNNEISEKSEIFDDQFSVERPDGSNFTLKIRSTKLEDSAMYFCASSDWDGAFFGQGTRLTVV.

Comment on this clonotype: Given a much more abundant clone one base away, this may be a read error. The CDR3 coding sequence is TGTGCCAGCAGTCCCAGGGGATTTCTAGCGGGGCCTTGGGGGCAGTACTTC. It translates to CASSPRGFLAGPWGQYF. V and J are TRBV12-3 or TRBV12-4 and TRBJ2-7, with 9 bases identical to TRBD2. The CDR3 runs 17 residues. V shed 5 bases, J shed 9 bases, and the junction held 20 bases outside the gene matches.

The rearrangement links TRBV4-3 to TRBJ2-3; 12 bases map to TRBD2. The CDR3 spans 15 residues. V shed 2 bases and J 4 bases; nucleotides not matched to a gene: 1. Germline V gene lookup returns CDR1 LGHNA and CDR2 YSLEER. The CDR3 DNA follows: TGCGCCAGCAGCCAACTAGCGGGGGGGCCAGATACGCAGTATTTT. Translated, it gives CASSQLAGGPDTQYF.

The CDR3 reads CASSQVGPSDTQYF. The CDR3 DNA reads as TGTGCCAGCAGCCAAGTGGGTCCGTCGGATACGCAGTATTTT. This chain connects TRBV4-2 to TRBJ2-3; D is ambiguous. Germline V CDR1 and CDR2: LGHNA, YNFKEQ. The CDR3 contains 14 residues. Trimming shortened V by 1 base and J by 6 bases, and 11 bases separated the two germline ends.

This clonotype was seen more than once but under ten times. The chain combines TRBV2 with TRBJ2-1; TRBD2 matches 10 bases. In germline, CDR1 is SNHLY, CDR2 FYNNEI. V shed 6 bases, J shed 5 bases, and the junction held 7 bases outside the gene matches. This CDR3 contains 15 residues. The CDR3 DNA sequence: TGTGCCAGCAGACCCGGACTAGCGGTGAACAATGAGCAGTTCTTC. The encoded protein is CASRPGLAVNNEQFF.

This clonotype was seen only a few times. The chain joins TRBV7-3 to TRBJ2-5; D not certain. This CDR3 spans 15 amino acids. CDR1 is SGHTA and CDR2 is FQGTGA in the germline V gene. Trimming stripped 2 bases from V and 2 bases from J, with 12 bases between. CDR3 loop: CASSLALSTQETQYF. CDR3 DNA sequence: TGTGCCAGCAGCTTAGCCCTTAGCACACAAGAGACCCAGTACTTC. Filled out from reference TRBV7-3 and TRBJ2-5, the complete variable domain reads GAGVSQTPSNKVTEKGKYVELRCDPISGHTALYWYRQSLGQGPEFLIYFQGTGAADDSGLPNDRFFAVRPEGSVSTLKIQRTERGDSAVYLCASSLALSTQETQYFGPGTRLLVL.

This clonotype was detected ten times or more. The rearrangement links TRBV5-1 to TRBJ1-2; 7 nucleotides align to TRBD1. The CDR3 is made up of 14 amino acids. Germline CDR1 is SGHRS and CDR2 is YFSETQ. V was pared by 4 bases and J by 7 bases, with 10 bases of the junction left unmatched. CDR3 loop: CASSDRVGSVGYTF. CDR3 sequence (DNA): TGCGCCAGCAGCGACAGGGTAGGGAGTGTTGGCTACACCTTC.

This clonotype was detected only a few times. The genes are TRBV4-2 and TRBJ2-1; TRBD2 matches 7 bases. The CDR3 covers 13 residues. J gave up 7 bases and V 6 bases, and 6 bases lay outside the gene matches. CDR1 is LGHNA and CDR2 is YNFKEQ in the germline V gene. CDR3 nucleotide sequence: TGTGCCAGCAGAGTAGCGGGTACGAATGAGCAGTTCTTC. The encoded protein is CASRVAGTNEQFF.